The clone carrying this TCR beta chain was picked up one time. Its specificity is unknown. The CDR3 spans 14 residues. Trimming took off 0 bases at V and 5 bases at J, with 11 bases between the two ends. Germline CDR1 reads SGHRS; CDR2 reads YFSETQ. Measured with immunoSEQ multiplex PCR; TCRdb has only the in-frame clones, and not every one. Among some 70,000 clones listed, 85% to 95% were seen once. This sample is drawn from a study of OX40 agonist ivuxolimab in advanced cancers. The wider study: Patients achieving partial responses numbered three: one hepatocellular carcinoma case and two cutaneous melanoma cases. Study-wide findings and caveats: Low normalized T-cell clonal expansion was additionally recorded for some nonresponders. At doses 0.1 to 3.0 mg/kg, CD4+ and CD8+ clones expanded. No determination was made of the antigen specificity of the expanded peripheral T cells.

The receptor comes from an adult with an advanced solid tumor such as melanoma, head and neck, liver or kidney cancer. The sequencing here drew on CD4+ or CD8+ T cells sorted from blood, taken in a trial of the OX40 agonist ivuxolimab. This chain uses TRBV5-1 with TRBJ2-5; D gene uncertain. In DNA, the CDR3 is TGCGCCAGCAGCTTGGAAGGGCCTAGGGAGACCCAGTACTTC. This codes for CASSLEGPRETQYF.